Detailed here is one T cell receptor beta chain. Trimming stripped 0 bases from V and 4 bases from J, with 9 bases between. The V gene's germline CDR1 is MGHRA and CDR2 YSYEKL. CDR3 length: 15 amino acids. MiXCR, applied by TCRdb to the RT-PCR reads, yields one record per CDR3 protein. The data contain roughly 880,000 distinct CDR3 sequences, about a sixth of them singletons. This record belongs to a study of patients and donors after allogeneic stem cell transplantation. This TCR was recovered from a human donor who was either an allogeneic HSCT recipient or a stem cell or donor lymphocyte infusion donor (not recorded which). It is not recorded whose cells these are; they may come from a transplant donor. The specimen was blood, either unsorted or a sorted T cell fraction (not recorded which). This chain connects TRBV4-1 to TRBJ1-4; D possibly corresponds to TRBD1 (5 bases). CDR3 DNA: TGCGCCAGCAGCCAAGATGGGGCAGTTAATGAAAAACTGTTTTTT. Protein product: CASSQDGAVNEKLFF.